Only a few counts were recorded for the clone carrying this T cell receptor beta chain. Its antigen is not identified. The sample comes from a study of OX40 agonist ivuxolimab in advanced cancers. Whole-study findings and limits: The average count of expanded clones was higher among CD8+ T cells than among CD4+.

Data came from immunoSEQ multiplex PCR; TCRdb stores just in-frame clones and leaves some out. The sample records tens of thousands of clones, roughly nine tenths being singletons. The sample here was CD4+ or CD8+ T cells sorted from blood, taken in a trial of the OX40 agonist ivuxolimab. The sequence was collected from an adult with an advanced solid tumor such as melanoma, head and neck, liver or kidney cancer.

The CDR3 DNA is TGTGCCAGCAGCTTAGGGACTAGCTTAAAGTCAGATACGCAGTATTTT. This encodes CASSLGTSLKSDTQYF. This chain connects TRBV7-3 to TRBJ2-3; TRBD2 matches 9 bases. The germline gives CDR1 SGHTA, CDR2 FQGTGA. With V trimmed by 2 bases and J by 4 bases, 7 bases remained unmatched. The CDR3 loop spans 16 amino acids.